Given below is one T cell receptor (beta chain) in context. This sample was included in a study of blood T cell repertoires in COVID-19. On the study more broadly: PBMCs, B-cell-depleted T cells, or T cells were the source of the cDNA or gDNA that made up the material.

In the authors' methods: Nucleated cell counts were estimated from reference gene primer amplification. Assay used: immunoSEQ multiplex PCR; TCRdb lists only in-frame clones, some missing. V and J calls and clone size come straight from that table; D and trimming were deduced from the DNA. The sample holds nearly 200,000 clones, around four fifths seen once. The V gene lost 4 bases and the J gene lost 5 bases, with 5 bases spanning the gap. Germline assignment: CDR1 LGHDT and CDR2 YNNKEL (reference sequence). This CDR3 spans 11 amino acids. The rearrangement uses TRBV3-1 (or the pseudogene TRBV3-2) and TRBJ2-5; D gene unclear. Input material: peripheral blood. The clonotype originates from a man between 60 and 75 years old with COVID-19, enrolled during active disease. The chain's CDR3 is CASSPRETQYF. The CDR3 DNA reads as TGTGCCAGCAGCCCCAGGGAGACCCAGTACTTC.